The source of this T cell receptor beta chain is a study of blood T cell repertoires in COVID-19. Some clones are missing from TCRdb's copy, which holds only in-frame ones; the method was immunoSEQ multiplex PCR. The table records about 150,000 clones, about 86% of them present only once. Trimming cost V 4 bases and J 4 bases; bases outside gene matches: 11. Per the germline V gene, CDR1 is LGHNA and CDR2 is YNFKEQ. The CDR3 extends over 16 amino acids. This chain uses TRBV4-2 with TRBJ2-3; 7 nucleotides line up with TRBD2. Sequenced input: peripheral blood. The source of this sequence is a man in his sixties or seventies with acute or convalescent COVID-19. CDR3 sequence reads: CASSLQTGGGADTQYF. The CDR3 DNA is TGTGCCAGCAGCCTCCAAACGGGGGGTGGGGCAGATACGCAGTATTTT.